This T cell receptor beta chain is drawn from a study of T cell repertoires in cytomegalovirus infection (dated by TCRdb to about 2019). About the investigation overall: Peptide stimulations targeted recently identified HLA-C-restricted CMV epitopes, whose presentation resists viral immunomodulation, together with well-studied HLA-B-restricted epitopes. Because public TCR beta signatures pointed to carriage of CMV infection together with the matching HLA type, the HLA type of each donor mattered for the analysis. General findings and caveats noted by the study authors: In both this cohort and an independent roughly 400-donor cohort, the cumulative frequency of public TCR beta family members distinguished carriers of CMV infection plus the relevant HLA type. The ex vivo response was dominated by HLA-C-restricted CMV-specific TCR beta clonotypes, which also provided the single most frequent clonotype in two of eight donors.

Reads for this sample came from an Illumina HiSeq 1500. In-frame beta chains were kept once TCRdb had trimmed the public reads at Q25 with fastp and called clones with MiXCR. CDR3 protein sequences are deduplicated, and each keeps its most common genes and DNA. This sample has approximately 990,000 distinct CDR3 sequences in its table, and around 29% of those were observed once. Over 13% of the sample is held by the ten biggest clonotypes. The CDR3 measures 14 amino acids from cysteine to phenylalanine. Just the 42-base CDR3 DNA is kept, in frame starting at base 1. CDR1 and CDR2 were assigned from the germline V gene (reference sequence) as MNHEY and SMNVEV. Ends trimmed: V by 3 bases, J by 6 bases; bases unmatched to a gene: 8. In the paper's terms, the treatment or condition label means: in vitro stimulation with specific CMV peptide epitopes to enrich CMV-specific T cells. Regarding this clonotype: The antigen this receptor binds is unknown. No base quality information exists; no much larger clone differs at one position.

The receptor chain draws on TRBV27 and TRBJ2-7; TRBD1 matches 7 bases in the middle. The sequence came from a human donor in good health (CMV status not recorded). Some clones in this sample may be carry-over from other donors' samples. The starting material was cultured CD8+ T cells from PBMCs, obtained from culture after CMV antigen stimulation. The sequenced DNA is TGTGCCAGCAGTTTGATCGACAGGGTCGGCGAGCAGTACTTC. Translation gives CASSLIDRVGEQYF.